This section outlines one T cell receptor (beta chain) sequence together with its context. No antigen is known for it. TCR beta CDR3 regions were amplified from RNA. First-round RT-PCR targeting the TCR CDR3 was performed with the HTBI primer set. MiXCR, applied by TCRdb to the multiplex PCR reads, yields one record per CDR3 protein. The sample has tens of thousands of distinct CDR3 sequences, 53% seen once. The sample is drawn from a study of T cells in Graves' hyperthyroidism and ophthalmopathy. Findings and limits, study-wide: Model predictions of ophthalmopathy came a median about six months before onset. Ophthalmopathy was separated from stable hyperthyroidism by a 13 V-J model. Blood shared most expanded thyroid clonotypes above 0.001.

V gave up 1 base and J gave up 8 bases, with 10 bases separating them. This CDR3 is 14 amino acids long. The V gene's germline CDR1 is SGDLS and CDR2 YYNGEE. Clinicians diagnosed patients from clinical symptoms, serum thyroxine and TRAb, thyroid ultrasound and orbital computed tomography. Sequenced: blood. This chain connects TRBV9 to TRBJ1-6; D gene unclear. The TCR originated in a woman in her sixties or seventies with Graves' ophthalmopathy. In nucleotides, the CDR3 is TGTGCCAGCAGCGTAACCGGGTTGTATTCACCCCTCCACTTT. Translating it yields CASSVTGLYSPLHF.